The next 23 T cell receptor beta chains were all read from a single sample in a study of regulatory T cells in long-lasting Graves disease. According to the study, TCR beta libraries were built with iRepertoire HTBI primers and CDR3-region Arm-PCR. TCRdb called the multiplex PCR reads again in MiXCR, with one record for every CDR3 protein. The profile shows over 350,000 distinct CDR3 sequences, roughly 15% of them singletons. Regarding time point: newly diagnosed GD, antithyroid drugs for less than 3 months. The TCR library was made from RNA extracted from PBMCs. These sequences were also reported in another study, on T cells in Graves' hyperthyroidism and ophthalmopathy.

The specimen comprised peripheral blood mononuclear cells (PBMCs), sampled at new diagnosis, from a patient treated with antithyroid drugs. All receptors come from a woman in her forties or fifties with Graves disease.

This clonotype was observed many times. V and J are TRBV28 and TRBJ2-7, with D unclear. Trimming cost V 1 base and J 7 bases, with 5 bases left between them. The CDR3 runs to 11 residues. Germline CDR1 reads MDHEN; CDR2 reads SYDVKM. In DNA form, the CDR3 reads TGTGCCAGCAGTTTATCGCTTGAGCAGTACTTC. Translation: CASSLSLEQYF.

This clonotype was observed a handful of times. This sequence joins TRBV5-4 and TRBJ2-5, with D possibly being TRBD2 (5 bases). CDR3 length: 15 amino acids. The germline CDR1 and CDR2 sequences are SGHNT and YYREEE (reference sequence). V lost 0 bases, J lost 3 bases, and 12 bases lay in between. DNA for the CDR3: TGTGCCAGCAGCTTGGTCCAGACGGGGAAAGAGACCCAGTACTTC. Translation gives CASSLVQTGKETQYF.

This clonotype showed up just a few times. This chain links TRBV4-2 with TRBJ1-4; a weak D match, TRBD1 (5 bases). The CDR3 covers 15 residues. V dropped 4 bases and J dropped 7 bases, with 16 bases sitting between them. The germline CDR1 and CDR2 sequences are LGHNA and YNFKEQ. The CDR3 loop reads CASSLLMGEGEKLFF. CDR3 coding DNA: TGTGCCAGCAGCCTCCTCATGGGGGAGGGTGAAAAACTGTTTTTT.

With regard to this clonotype: Given a much more abundant clone one base away, this may be a read error. A read error is likely, as this CDR3 ends without the conserved phenylalanine or tryptophan. This chain joins TRBV15 and TRBJ1-2, with D tentatively TRBD1 (6 bases). The V and J ends lost 5 bases and 0 bases respectively, with 13 bases between them. Germline V gene sequence: CDR1 LNHNV, CDR2 YYDKDF (reference sequence). The CDR3 has 15 amino acids. The DNA of the CDR3 is TGTGCCACCAGCCCCAGGACAGTGGCTAACTATGGCTACACCCTC. Translation gives CATSPRTVANYGYTL.

This clonotype has ten or more counts. This chain connects TRBV28 to TRBJ2-7; D possibly corresponds to TRBD1 (5 bases). V was pared by 4 bases and J by 3 bases, with 19 bases between. Germline CDR1 MDHEN, CDR2 SYDVKM. The CDR3 spans 16 residues. The CDR3 DNA is TGTGCCAGCAGTTCTCCCGACAGTTTGAACCTCTACGAGCAGTACTTC. Translated: CASSSPDSLNLYEQYF.

This clonotype was counted many times. V and J are TRBV7-2 and TRBJ2-1; 12 bases are a match to TRBD2. V dropped 3 bases and J dropped 7; count of bases not matched to a gene: 7. This CDR3 is built from 16 residues. Germline V gene lookup returns CDR1 SGHTA and CDR2 FQGNSA. Written as DNA, the CDR3 is TGTGCCAGCAGCTTCAGGACTAGCGGGATGAGTAATGAGCAGTTCTTC. Protein sequence: CASSFRTSGMSNEQFF.

The chain has TRBV9 and TRBJ1-6, with D possibly matching TRBD1 (5 bases). CDR1 is SGDLS and CDR2 is YYNGEE in the germline V gene. The CDR3 covers 15 residues. Trimming removed 3 bases at V and 7 bases at J, with 14 bases between. CDR3 in DNA: TGTGCCAGCAGCGGAAGAGTAGGACAAAATTCACCCCTCCACTTT. Protein: CASSGRVGQNSPLHF.

This clonotype was recorded at least ten times. The V and J genes are TRBV7-9 and TRBJ2-3, with D possibly matching TRBD1 (7 bases). The CDR3 is made up of 15 amino acids. V lost 2 bases and J lost 3, with 12 bases in between. Germline V gene data show CDR1 as SEHNR and CDR2 as FQNEAQ (reference sequence). The CDR3 nucleotides read TGTGCCAGCAGCTTAAGGAGGGGGCAAACAGATACGCAGTATTTT. Encoded protein: CASSLRRGQTDTQYF.

This clonotype was seen at least ten times. The chain combines TRBV7-8 with TRBJ1-6, with 9 bases aligning to TRBD1. From germline, CDR1 is SGHVS and CDR2 FQNEAQ. V shed 8 bases, J shed 8 bases, and the junction held 7 bases outside the gene matches. There are 14 residues in the CDR3. The CDR3 region has the DNA TGTGCCAGCGGAACGGGACAGGGTCATTCACCCCTCCACTTT. Its translation is CASGTGQGHSPLHF.

Only a few counts were recorded for this clonotype. The conserved phenylalanine or tryptophan is not found at the CDR3 terminus, so this likely reflects a read error. CDR3 coding DNA: TGTGCCAGCAGCTCCCCCGGGACTAGCGGGATGAGCTCCTACAATGAGCAGTTCCTC. Its translation: CASSSPGTSGMSSYNEQFL. J is TRBJ2-1 and V is TRBV7-3; 13 bases line up with TRBD2. The ends lost 4 bases at V and 0 bases at J; junction bases unmatched: 9. CDR1 SGHTA and CDR2 FQGTGA come from the germline V gene. The CDR3 has 19 residues.

The rearrangement links TRBV6-1 to TRBJ2-1; 7 nucleotides match TRBD2. Germline CDR1 and CDR2: MNHNS and SASEGT. The ends lost 4 bases at V and 7 bases at J; junction bases unmatched: 4. The CDR3 runs 13 residues. CDR3 in DNA: TGTGCCAGCAGTGGGGGACTAAGGAATGAGCAGTTCTTC. Its protein product is CASSGGLRNEQFF.

This clonotype was observed at least ten times. The V gene is TRBV29-1, the J gene TRBJ1-2; D ambiguous. V lost 4 bases, J lost 2 bases, and 11 bases lay in between. CDR3 length: 13 amino acids. The germline V gene has CDR1 SQVTM and CDR2 ANQGSEA. CDR3 sequence reads: CSVGLGSNYGYTF. CDR3 bases: TGCAGCGTTGGTCTGGGGTCGAACTATGGCTACACCTTC.

This clonotype showed up just a few times. The CDR3 DNA reads as TGTGCCAGTAGTACCCTCCTCGGGACTAGCGGGAAGGGCAATGAGCAGTTCTTC. Its protein product is CASSTLLGTSGKGNEQFF. The V call is TRBV19, the J call TRBJ2-1, with 13 positions matching TRBD2. The J segment lost 6 bases and the V segment lost 4 bases, leaving 12 bases of the junction unmatched. The CDR3 sequence is 18 residues long. Germline V gene data show CDR1 as LNHDA and CDR2 as SQIVND (reference sequence).

Comment on this clonotype: Possible read error: a much larger clone is one base away. The chain joins TRBV28 to TRBJ2-5; D remains ambiguous. The tail of the sequence fits TRBJ2-1 better, so the J call may be wrong. Looked up from germline, CDR1 is MDHEN and CDR2 is SYDVKM. The CDR3 loop spans 12 amino acids. CDR3 sequence (DNA): TGTGCCAGCAGACTTAACGGCAATGAGCAGTTCTTC. Its protein product is CASRLNGNEQFF.

Many counts were recorded for this clonotype. The V call is TRBV2, the J call TRBJ1-1; TRBD1 agrees at 7 bases. The germline CDR1 and CDR2 sequences are SNHLY and FYNNEI. The CDR3 consists of 15 residues. V trimming: 0 bases; J trimming: 8 bases; junction bases outside the gene matches: 9. The DNA for the CDR3 is TGTGCCAGCAGTGAAGCCCAACAGGGGTCCCGGGAAGCTTTCTTT. It translates to CASSEAQQGSREAFF.

As regards this clonotype: The junction differs from germline at one of its ends, possibly a read error. The chain is built from TRBV6-2 or TRBV6-3 and TRBJ2-1; tentative D call: TRBD1 (6 bases). The CDR3 loop spans 15 amino acids. Germline assignment: CDR1 MNHEY and CDR2 SVGEGT. CDR3 in DNA: TGTGCCAGCAGTCAGGGGCGGGCATCGTACAATGAGCAGTCCTTC. Its translation: CASSQGRASYNEQSF.

This clonotype was counted many times. The rearrangement joins TRBV24-1 to TRBJ2-7; D unresolved. CDR3 length: 13 residues. CDR1 and CDR2 from the germline V gene are KGHDR and SFDVKD. Trimming left V 2 bases short and J 3 bases short, with 7 bases between. CDR3 loop: CATSDSDNYEQYF. The CDR3 DNA follows: TGTGCCACCAGTGATTCCGACAACTACGAGCAGTACTTC.

The chain combines TRBV7-8 with TRBJ2-1; D remains ambiguous. The germline V and J ends were trimmed by 4 bases and 6 bases, with 10 bases remaining between them. The CDR3 length is 13 residues. Germline V gene sequence: CDR1 SGHVS, CDR2 FQNEAQ. The CDR3 coding sequence is TGTGCCAGCAGCTCAATCCCTCTCAATGAGCAGTTCTTC. This sequence encodes CASSSIPLNEQFF.

This clonotype turned up a few times. The chain recombines TRBV27 with TRBJ2-2; the D gene is possibly TRBD1 (6 bases). V lost 8 bases and J lost 6, with 19 bases in between. From germline, CDR1 is MNHEY and CDR2 SMNVEV (reference sequence). The CDR3 loop spans 15 amino acids. CDR3 DNA: TGTGCCAGCGGGAACAGGGAACGGAAGGCCGGGGAGCTGTTTTTT. Protein sequence: CASGNRERKAGELFF.

The chain combines TRBV10-3 with TRBJ2-7, with TRBD2 as a possible D gene (5 bases). V dropped 8 bases and J dropped 1 base, with 15 bases sitting between them. The CDR3 runs 14 residues. CDR1 ENHRY and CDR2 SYGVKD come from the germline V gene. The CDR3 sequence: CAISGKVNSYEQYF. DNA of the CDR3: TGTGCCATCTCGGGAAAAGTGAATTCCTACGAGCAGTACTTC.

The V call is TRBV4-1, the J call TRBJ2-4; 16 bases line up with TRBD2. CDR1 is MGHRA and CDR2 is YSYEKL in the germline V gene. The CDR3 runs 20 residues. After removal of 3 bases from V and 3 bases from J, the junction contained 11 bases not matched to a gene. CDR3 sequence reads: CASSQRRTGLAGGDKNIQYF. DNA of the CDR3: TGCGCCAGCAGCCAGAGGCGAACGGGACTAGCGGGAGGGGACAAAAACATTCAGTACTTC.

The table lists this clonotype with many counts. V usage is TRBV30 and J usage is TRBJ2-7; 7 bases agree with TRBD1. With V trimmed by 4 bases and J by 4 bases, 7 bases remained unmatched. Per germline, CDR1 GTSNPN and CDR2 SVGIG (reference sequence). The CDR3 runs 13 residues. The CDR3 sequence is CAWNRDRTYEQYF. CDR3 nucleotides: TGTGCCTGGAACCGGGACAGAACTTACGAGCAGTACTTC.

The sample holds many counts of this clonotype. The V gene is TRBV28, the J gene TRBJ1-2; D is ambiguous. Germline V gene data show CDR1 as MDHEN and CDR2 as SYDVKM. The CDR3 length is 11 residues. V was pared by 5 bases and J by 7 bases, with 8 bases between. In DNA, the CDR3 is TGTGCCAGCAGTACGGGATCTGGCTACACCTTC. This gives the protein CASSTGSGYTF.